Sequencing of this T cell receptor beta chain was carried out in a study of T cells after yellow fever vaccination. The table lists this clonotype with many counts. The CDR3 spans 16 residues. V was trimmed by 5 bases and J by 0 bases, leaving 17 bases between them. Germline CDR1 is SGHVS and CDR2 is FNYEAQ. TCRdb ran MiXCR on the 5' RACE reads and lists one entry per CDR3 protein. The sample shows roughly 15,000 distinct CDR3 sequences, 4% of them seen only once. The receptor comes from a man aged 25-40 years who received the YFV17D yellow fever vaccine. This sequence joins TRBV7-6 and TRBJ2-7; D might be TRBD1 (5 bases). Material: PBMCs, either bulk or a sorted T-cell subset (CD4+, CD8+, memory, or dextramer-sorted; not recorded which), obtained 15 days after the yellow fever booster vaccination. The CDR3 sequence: CASSLTTDHSSYEQYF. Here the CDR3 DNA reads TGTGCCAGCAGCCTAACGACAGACCACAGCTCCTACGAGCAGTACTTC. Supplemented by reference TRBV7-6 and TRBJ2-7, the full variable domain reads GAGVSQSPRYKVTKRGQDVALRCDPISGHVSLYWYRQALGQGPEFLTYFNYEAQQDKSGLPNDRFSAERPEGSISTLTIQRTEQRDSAMYRCASSLTTDHSSYEQYFGPGTRLTVT.